The TCR beta chain under discussion was sequenced for a study of tumor and adjacent non-tumor tissue in lung cancer. Findings and caveats of the study: Tumor repertoires had a smaller top 100 clone share than normal lung. TCR diversity was significantly greater in tumor than normal lung tissue. Tumor TCR diversity, when higher, was linked to shorter survival.

Three rounds of nested PCR, following a modified ARM-PCR protocol, produced the TCRbeta library. TCRdb re-derived calls from the multiplex PCR reads in MiXCR, one entry per CDR3 protein. The sample includes about 100,000 distinct CDR3 sequences, approximately 60% of them seen just once. The CDR3 spans 14 residues. Germline loops: CDR1 DFQATT, CDR2 SNEGSKA (reference sequence). This clonotype was counted a single time. Its cognate antigen is unknown. One junction end disagrees with the germline gene, perhaps due to a read error. RNA was extracted from bulk tissue without any cell sorting. This non-tumor lung sample came from over 3 cm beyond the tumor edge.

This TCR was recovered from a young man with non-small cell lung cancer. The chain combines TRBV20-1 with TRBJ1-1, with a weak D call TRBD1 (6 bases). Sequenced material: distant non-tumor lung tissue. CDR3 bases: TGCAATGCTAGGGGGACATGGAAATACACTGAAGCTTACTTT. It yields the protein CNARGTWKYTEAYF.